The table lists the clone carrying this T cell receptor beta chain with a few counts. Its antigen remains unidentified. During the collection period, no donor immune events like infections were recorded. The data originate from a study of identifying expanded T cells in peripheral blood. Regarding the study as a whole: Across healthy donors, higher total template counts meant significantly greater approximately 2-week count variance. Differentially abundant clones: about 1.3 between replicates, about 16 at roughly 15 days, 19 to 20 at four.

Sequenced by immunoSEQ multiplex PCR; TCRdb stores in-frame clones only, minus some. The sample yields around 100,000 clones, over 75% seen once. The CDR3 extends over 14 amino acids. In germline, CDR1 is LNHDA, CDR2 SQIVND (reference sequence). Trimming shortened V by 8 bases and J by 2 bases, and 15 bases separated the two germline ends. Sequenced input: blood. The rearrangement uses TRBV19 and TRBJ1-1, with D possibly matching TRBD1 (6 bases). This receptor was taken from a person aged 18 to 75 in good health. For the CDR3, the DNA is TGTGCCAGTCACTCAGGGGCGCGAAACACTGAAGCTTTCTTT. This translates into CASHSGARNTEAFF.